These T cell receptor beta chains were read from a single sample in a study of blood T cell repertoires in COVID-19. Only in-frame clones appear in the TCRdb table, and some are missing; sequencing was by immunoSEQ multiplex PCR. The sample includes some 33,000 clones, roughly 87% of them seen just once. Sequencing was done on a sample of peripheral blood. These receptors all come from a man aged 55 to 70 with acute or convalescent COVID-19. Each CDR3 is given with its conserved first and last residue. Each record gives: clone size, V gene, D gene, J gene, CDR3 protein, CDR3 DNA. D genes are given only for firm matches. Expanded clones get a size class; other rows say once, few or many, or leave the size out.

clone_size: NA
v_call: TRBV11-3
d_call: TRBD1
j_call: TRBJ2-6
cdr3_aa: CASSTRTGEGTGANVLTF
cdr3_nt: TGTGCCAGCAGCACCCGGACAGGGGAGGGGACTGGGGCCAACGTCCTGACTTTC

clone_size: few
v_call: TRBV7-9
d_call: TRBD1
j_call: TRBJ1-1
cdr3_aa: CASSLPWDSEAFF
cdr3_nt: TGTGCCAGCAGCTTACCCTGGGACAGTGAAGCTTTCTTT

clone_size: NA
v_call: TRBV2
d_call: NA
j_call: TRBJ2-2
cdr3_aa: CASSDTLTGLNTGELFF
cdr3_nt: TGTGCCAGCAGCGATACACTTACAGGGTTGAACACCGGGGAGCTGTTTTTT

clone_size: NA
v_call: TRBV27
d_call: NA
j_call: TRBJ1-1
cdr3_aa: CASSLRGLGTEAFF
cdr3_nt: TGTGCCAGCAGTTTAAGAGGGTTGGGCACTGAAGCTTTCTTT

clone_size: NA
v_call: TRBV5-1
d_call: TRBD1
j_call: TRBJ1-2
cdr3_aa: CASSPRTGGIHYGYTF
cdr3_nt: TGCGCCAGCAGCCCACGGACAGGGGGTATTCACTATGGCTACACCTTC

clone_size: once
v_call: TRBV18
d_call: TRBD1
j_call: TRBJ1-1
cdr3_aa: CASSPRQGEENTEAFF
cdr3_nt: TGTGCCAGCTCACCTAGACAGGGGGAGGAGAACACTGAAGCTTTCTTT

clone_size: NA
v_call: TRBV10-3
d_call: TRBD1
j_call: TRBJ1-1
cdr3_aa: CAISPDRGNTEAFF
cdr3_nt: TGTGCCATCAGTCCTGACAGGGGGAACACTGAAGCTTTCTTT

clone_size: NA
v_call: TRBV2
d_call: NA
j_call: TRBJ2-7
cdr3_aa: CASSNRDGSEQYF
cdr3_nt: TGTGCCAGCAGCAACAGGGATGGGAGCGAGCAGTACTTC

clone_size: once
v_call: TRBV5-1
d_call: NA
j_call: TRBJ2-2
cdr3_aa: CASSFHQGPGELFF
cdr3_nt: TGCGCCAGCAGCTTCCACCAGGGCCCCGGGGAGCTGTTTTTT

clone_size: NA
v_call: TRBV3-1/TRBV3-2
d_call: NA
j_call: TRBJ1-2
cdr3_aa: CASSQPDGYGYTF
cdr3_nt: TGTGCCAGCAGCCAACCAGACGGGTACGGCTACACCTTC

clone_size: NA
v_call: TRBV7-9
d_call: NA
j_call: TRBJ2-5
cdr3_aa: CASSSRDLVIETQYF
cdr3_nt: TGTGCCAGCAGCTCCCGGGACTTAGTCATAGAGACCCAGTACTTC

clone_size: NA
v_call: TRBV6-5
d_call: TRBD1
j_call: TRBJ1-1
cdr3_aa: CASGDRRAFF
cdr3_nt: TGTGCCAGCGGGGACAGGCGGGCTTTCTTT

clone_size: NA
v_call: TRBV12-3/TRBV12-4
d_call: NA
j_call: TRBJ2-1
cdr3_aa: CASAMKSYNEQFF
cdr3_nt: TGTGCCAGCGCGATGAAATCCTACAATGAGCAGTTCTTC

clone_size: NA
v_call: TRBV4-1
d_call: NA
j_call: TRBJ1-4
cdr3_aa: CASSQVWGDREKLFF
cdr3_nt: TGCGCCAGCAGCCAAGTTTGGGGCGATCGGGAAAAACTGTTTTTT

clone_size: NA
v_call: TRBV6-5
d_call: NA
j_call: TRBJ1-1
cdr3_aa: CASSYRRGTEAFF
cdr3_nt: TGTGCCAGCAGTTACCGACGAGGCACTGAAGCTTTCTTT

clone_size: NA
v_call: TRBV10-3
d_call: NA
j_call: TRBJ2-1
cdr3_aa: CAIGGLYNEQFF
cdr3_nt: TGTGCCATAGGGGGTTTATACAATGAGCAGTTCTTC

clone_size: NA
v_call: TRBV9
d_call: NA
j_call: TRBJ2-1
cdr3_aa: CASSSGPPLGAHNEQFF
cdr3_nt: TGTGCCAGCAGCTCCGGGCCCCCTCTAGGGGCCCACAATGAGCAGTTCTTC

clone_size: NA
v_call: TRBV24-1
d_call: NA
j_call: TRBJ2-2
cdr3_aa: CATSPGTGELFF
cdr3_nt: TGTGCCACCTCCCCGGGCACCGGGGAGCTGTTTTTT

clone_size: NA
v_call: TRBV6-5
d_call: TRBD1
j_call: TRBJ2-4
cdr3_aa: CASSPWTGGDTQYF
cdr3_nt: TGTGCCAGCAGTCCCTGGACAGGGGGCGATACTCAGTACTTC

clone_size: NA
v_call: TRBV4-3
d_call: NA
j_call: TRBJ1-6
cdr3_aa: CASSRDLNNSPLHF
cdr3_nt: TGCGCCAGCAGCCGGGACTTAAATAATTCACCCCTCCACTTT

clone_size: few
v_call: TRBV19
d_call: NA
j_call: TRBJ1-5
cdr3_aa: CASSLDGEKYSNQPQHF
cdr3_nt: TGTGCCAGTAGTTTGGACGGGGAAAAATATAGCAATCAGCCCCAGCATTTT

clone_size: NA
v_call: TRBV18
d_call: NA
j_call: TRBJ1-1
cdr3_aa: CASSLTREGLIGTEAFF
cdr3_nt: TGTGCCAGCTCACTTACGAGGGAGGGCTTAATAGGCACTGAAGCTTTCTTT

clone_size: NA
v_call: TRBV19
d_call: TRBD2
j_call: TRBJ2-2
cdr3_aa: CATRTSGALLAIDTGELFF
cdr3_nt: TGTGCCACCCGGACTAGCGGGGCTTTGTTAGCGATTGACACCGGGGAGCTGTTTTTT

clone_size: NA
v_call: TRBV2
d_call: NA
j_call: TRBJ1-5
cdr3_aa: CASSGATSNQPQHF
cdr3_nt: TGTGCCAGCAGTGGTGCGACAAGCAATCAGCCCCAGCATTTT

clone_size: NA
v_call: TRBV18
d_call: TRBD1
j_call: TRBJ1-2
cdr3_aa: CASSRAPDRTYGYTF
cdr3_nt: TGTGCCAGCTCCAGAGCTCCGGACAGGACTTATGGCTACACCTTC

clone_size: once
v_call: TRBV5-1
d_call: NA
j_call: TRBJ2-2
cdr3_aa: CASSLQGAGELFF
cdr3_nt: TGCGCCAGCAGCTTGCAGGGCGCCGGGGAGCTGTTTTTT

clone_size: NA
v_call: TRBV7-2
d_call: NA
j_call: TRBJ1-2
cdr3_aa: CASSVGPDYGYTF
cdr3_nt: TGTGCCAGCTCAGTGGGGCCTGACTATGGCTACACCTTC

clone_size: few
v_call: TRBV19
d_call: NA
j_call: TRBJ1-2
cdr3_aa: CASRRGHRIGYTF
cdr3_nt: TGTGCCAGTAGAAGAGGGCATCGAATCGGCTACACCTTC

clone_size: NA
v_call: TRBV5-1
d_call: TRBD2
j_call: TRBJ2-1
cdr3_aa: CASSLDRGRSNNEQFF
cdr3_nt: TGCGCCAGCAGCTTGGATCGCGGGAGGTCGAACAATGAGCAGTTCTTC

clone_size: NA
v_call: TRBV28
d_call: NA
j_call: TRBJ2-6
cdr3_aa: CASSFSGDLSGANVLTF
cdr3_nt: TGTGCCAGCAGTTTCTCGGGGGACCTCTCTGGGGCCAACGTCCTGACTTTC

clone_size: NA
v_call: TRBV5-5
d_call: NA
j_call: TRBJ1-1
cdr3_aa: CASTAAGDGVNTEAFF
cdr3_nt: TGTGCCAGCACCGCGGCGGGGGACGGAGTGAACACTGAAGCTTTCTTT

clone_size: NA
v_call: TRBV15
d_call: TRBD2
j_call: TRBJ2-5
cdr3_aa: CATSRDQLAGEFETQYF
cdr3_nt: TGTGCCACCAGCAGAGATCAATTAGCGGGAGAGTTTGAGACCCAGTACTTC

clone_size: NA
v_call: TRBV6-2/TRBV6-3
d_call: NA
j_call: TRBJ2-4
cdr3_aa: CASSYSLDLANIQYF
cdr3_nt: TGTGCCAGCAGTTACTCATTGGACTTGGCAAACATTCAGTACTTC

clone_size: NA
v_call: TRBV5-4
d_call: NA
j_call: TRBJ2-7
cdr3_aa: CASSLGTDSYEQYF
cdr3_nt: TGTGCCAGCAGCTTGGGGACAGACAGCTACGAGCAGTACTTC

clone_size: NA
v_call: TRBV28
d_call: NA
j_call: TRBJ1-2
cdr3_aa: CASSFPRYGYTF
cdr3_nt: TGTGCCAGCAGTTTCCCCCGTTATGGCTACACCTTC

clone_size: NA
v_call: TRBV27
d_call: NA
j_call: TRBJ1-2
cdr3_aa: CASNYRGNYGYTF
cdr3_nt: TGTGCCAGCAATTACCGGGGGAACTATGGCTACACCTTC

clone_size: few
v_call: TRBV21-1
d_call: NA
j_call: TRBJ2-1
cdr3_aa: CASTPPRERESTQYNEQFF
cdr3_nt: TGTGCCAGCACCCCGCCACGGGAGCGGGAGTCAACGCAATACAATGAGCAGTTCTTC

clone_size: NA
v_call: TRBV11-3
d_call: NA
j_call: TRBJ1-2
cdr3_aa: CASSPGVAEYGYTF
cdr3_nt: TGTGCCAGCAGCCCCGGGGTCGCTGAATATGGCTACACCTTC

clone_size: NA
v_call: TRBV7-2
d_call: NA
j_call: TRBJ2-2
cdr3_aa: CASSLAIPRTGRRRGTGELFF
cdr3_nt: TGTGCCAGCAGCTTAGCCATCCCCCGTACCGGGAGAAGAAGGGGCACCGGGGAGCTGTTTTTT

clone_size: NA
v_call: TRBV19
d_call: NA
j_call: TRBJ1-5
cdr3_aa: CASSMGPYSNQPQHF
cdr3_nt: TGTGCCAGTAGTATGGGGCCCTATAGCAATCAGCCCCAGCATTTT

clone_size: NA
v_call: TRBV13
d_call: NA
j_call: TRBJ2-1
cdr3_aa: CASSASPSNEQFF
cdr3_nt: TGTGCCAGCAGCGCGTCACCCTCAAATGAGCAGTTCTTC